These T cell receptor beta chains were read from a single sample in a study of T cell changes during pregnancy in multiple sclerosis. Profiling relied on immunoSEQ multiplex PCR, and the TCRdb table lists in-frame clones only, not all of them. The sample lists approximately 28,000 clones, 70% to 90% occurring once. The sample here was CD8+ T cells from peripheral blood mononuclear cells, taken in the second trimester of pregnancy. These receptors originate from a female donor with multiple sclerosis, enrolled in a pregnancy study. Both conserved end residues are part of each CDR3. The order of the fields is V gene, clone size, J gene, D gene, CDR3 protein, CDR3 DNA. A D gene is named only where the DNA matches it firmly. Clone size appears in some rows only: once, few, many, or a class for an expanded clone.

>TRBV18|.|TRBJ2-1|TRBD2
CASSPFVVSSSSGESYNEQFF
TGTGCCAGCTCACCGTTCGTAGTGAGTTCTTCTAGCGGGGAGTCCTACAATGAGCAGTTCTTC
>TRBV7-9|.|TRBJ1-4|.
CASIPSSGEKLFF
TGTGCCAGCATCCCATCATCGGGGGAAAAACTGTTTTTT
>TRBV7-2|.|TRBJ2-1|TRBD2
CASSLMGGRAVNEQFF
TGTGCCAGCAGCTTGATGGGCGGGAGGGCCGTCAATGAGCAGTTCTTC
>TRBV29-1|once|TRBJ2-1|.
CSVEGEWGSYNEQFF
TGCAGCGTTGAAGGTGAGTGGGGCTCCTACAATGAACAGTTCTTC
>TRBV5-6|.|TRBJ1-2|.
CASSLVQGSFTF
TGTGCCAGCAGCTTGGTGCAGGGAAGCTTCACCTTC
>TRBV6-5|.|TRBJ1-1|TRBD1
CASSGGTVSRAFF
TGTGCCAGCAGTGGGGGGACAGTGAGTCGAGCTTTCTTT
>TRBV6-4|.|TRBJ2-3|TRBD2
CASSDSSSGNTDTQYF
TGTGCCAGCAGTGACTCGTCTAGCGGTAACACAGATACGCAGTATTTT
>TRBV19|.|TRBJ2-1|.
CASRVAGEGHNEQFF
TGTGCCAGTAGAGTTGCAGGGGAGGGGCACAATGAGCAGTTCTTC
>TRBV2|.|TRBJ2-2|TRBD2
CASSPGLAGWNTGELFF
TGTGCCAGCAGTCCCGGACTAGCGGGATGGAACACCGGGGAGCTGTTTTTT
>TRBV28|.|TRBJ2-5|TRBD1
CASLGNRGPQETQYF
TGTGCCAGCCTGGGGAACAGGGGGCCTCAAGAGACCCAGTACTTC
>TRBV4-3|.|TRBJ2-7|.
CASSHDTGTTSYEQYF
TGCGCCAGCAGCCATGATACCGGGACAACCTCCTACGAGCAGTACTTC
>TRBV30|.|TRBJ2-3|TRBD2
CAWSASREGRDTQYF
TGTGCCTGGAGTGCCTCGCGGGAGGGGCGGGATACGCAGTATTTT
>TRBV6-4|.|TRBJ2-1|.
CASSDSTAPGNEQFF
TGTGCCAGCAGTGACTCGACAGCGCCAGGGAATGAGCAGTTCTTC
>TRBV13|.|TRBJ2-2|.
CASSSSGELFF
TGTGCCAGCAGCTCCTCCGGGGAGCTGTTTTTT
>TRBV29-1|.|TRBJ2-5|.
CSVETPSALQETQYF
TGCAGCGTTGAAACTCCTAGCGCCCTCCAAGAGACCCAGTACTTC
>TRBV7-9|few|TRBJ2-2|.
CASSSSSNGELFF
TGTGCCAGCAGCTCTAGCTCCAACGGGGAGCTGTTTTTT